This is a list of T cell receptor beta chains from one sample in a study of T cell changes during pregnancy in multiple sclerosis. Assay: immunoSEQ multiplex PCR; the TCRdb copy retains only in-frame clones and omits some. The table lists roughly 64,000 clones, approximately 90% of them singletons, with approximately 1.2% in the top ten. This specimen was peripheral blood, taken in the second trimester of pregnancy. The receptors derive from a female donor with multiple sclerosis, enrolled in a pregnancy study. Both conserved end residues are part of each CDR3. D genes are given only for firm matches. The size of a clone is reported for some rows only, either as once, few or many, or as a class for expanded clones.

once	TRBV6-5	TRBJ1-5	.	TGTGCCAGCAGTAGCACAGGATCCAATCAGCCCCAGCATTTT	CASSSTGSNQPQHF
.	TRBV4-2	TRBJ2-7	.	TGTGCCAGCAGCCAAGCCGGTTCGGACGAGCAGTACTTC	CASSQAGSDEQYF
.	TRBV29-1	TRBJ1-2	TRBD1	TGCAGCGTTGCCCGGGACAGGGGGTATGGCTACACCTTC	CSVARDRGYGYTF
.	TRBV11-3	TRBJ1-1	.	TGTGCCAGCAGCTTGGGGGGGGCAGGGGAAGCTTTCTTT	CASSLGGAGEAFF
few	TRBV2	TRBJ2-7	TRBD1	TGTGCCAGCAGTGGGGACAGTTACGAGCAGTACTTC	CASSGDSYEQYF
.	TRBV30	TRBJ2-7	.	TGTGCCTGGAGTACCGGGATCGTATACGAGCAGTACTTC	CAWSTGIVYEQYF
.	TRBV29-1	TRBJ1-2	.	TGCAGCGTTCGCGGGGAAAGAAGGCGTGGCTACACCTTC	CSVRGERRRGYTF
.	TRBV20-1	TRBJ1-4	.	TGCAGTGCCGGGGGGCGCGGAAAACTGTTTTTT	CSAGGRGKLFF
.	TRBV11-3	TRBJ2-2	TRBD1	TGTGCCAGCAGCAAGACAGGGGTCCCCGGGGAGCTGTTTTTT	CASSKTGVPGELFF
.	TRBV7-2	TRBJ1-6	TRBD1	TGTGCCAGCAGCTCCCCGACAGGGGTCGTTTCACCCCTCCACTTT	CASSSPTGVVSPLHF
.	TRBV4-3	TRBJ2-3	TRBD2	TGCGCCAGCAGCCACGTCCTTAGCGGGGGGCCCACAGATACGCAGTATTTT	CASSHVLSGGPTDTQYF
.	TRBV5-4	TRBJ1-6	.	TGTGCCAGCAGCTTGGGGCCGGCGGCAGTCGATTCACCCCTCCACTTT	CASSLGPAAVDSPLHF
few	TRBV30	TRBJ2-7	TRBD2	TGTGCCTGGAAAGGGACTATGCATGAATACGAGCAGTACTTC	CAWKGTMHEYEQYF
.	TRBV7-2	TRBJ1-5	.	TGTGCCAGCAGCCGTAGCAATCAGCCCCAGCATTTT	CASSRSNQPQHF
.	TRBV18	TRBJ1-4	.	TGTGCCAGCTCACTCCGGGCAACTAATGAAAAACTGTTTTTT	CASSLRATNEKLFF
.	TRBV28	TRBJ2-7	.	TGTGCCAGCAGTCCCACTTTGGGGCAGGGGCACGCCTACGAGCAGTACTTC	CASSPTLGQGHAYEQYF
.	TRBV9	TRBJ1-2	.	TGTGCCAGCAGCGTGGCAGGGGAAATCAGCGAGGGCTACACCTTC	CASSVAGEISEGYTF
.	TRBV9	TRBJ2-1	TRBD1	TGTGCCAGCAGCGTCCGGGACAGGGATAACAATGAGCAGTTCTTC	CASSVRDRDNNEQFF
.	TRBV28	TRBJ2-7	TRBD1	TGTGCCAGCAGTTTGACAGGGGGCTTCTACGAGCAGTACTTC	CASSLTGGFYEQYF
.	TRBV28	TRBJ2-7	.	TGTGCCAGCAGTGCAAATTCACTCGGGGGGCGGGAGCCGGTATTC	CASSANSLGGREPVF
.	TRBV7-2	TRBJ2-1	TRBD1	TGTGCCAGCAGCTTGTCCTTCGGCGGACAGGGAGGACATGAGCAGTTCTTC	CASSLSFGGQGGHEQFF
.	TRBV7-2	TRBJ2-7	.	TGTGCCAGCAGCTTAGCCCGATCGGGGGTCGAGCAGTACTTC	CASSLARSGVEQYF
.	TRBV4-1	TRBJ2-7	TRBD2	TGCGCCAGCAGCCCCTTAGCGGGGGCTAGCTCCCACGAGCAGTACTTC	CASSPLAGASSHEQYF
few	TRBV18	TRBJ1-2	.	TGTGCCAGCTCACCCCGGTCGCACACCTTC	CASSPRSHTF
.	TRBV18	TRBJ1-6	.	TGTGCCAGCTCACCTGACAGACCATCTTATTCACCCCTCCACTTT	CASSPDRPSYSPLHF
.	TRBV5-4	TRBJ1-2	.	TGTGCCAGCAAAGTTCCGGGGAGATCCAACTATGGCTACACCTTC	CASKVPGRSNYGYTF
.	TRBV6-6	TRBJ1-1	.	TGTGCCAGCAGTTACCTGGGAGCTGAAGCTTTCTTT	CASSYLGAEAFF
.	TRBV11-2	TRBJ2-7	.	TGTGCCAGCAGCTTTGGACAGCCCTACGAGCAGTACTTC	CASSFGQPYEQYF
.	TRBV19	TRBJ1-2	TRBD1	TGTGCCACCGGACAGGGATGGGACTATGGCTACACCTTC	CATGQGWDYGYTF
.	TRBV18	TRBJ2-3	.	TGTGCCAGCTCACCTGAGCAGGGGGGCCTGTCAGATACGCAGTATTTT	CASSPEQGGLSDTQYF
.	TRBV19	TRBJ2-7	.	TGTGCCAGTAGCCGGAGGGTCCCCTCCTACGAGCAGTACTTC	CASSRRVPSYEQYF
.	TRBV5-1	TRBJ1-2	.	TGCGCCAGCAGCTTGGATGACAGGTACTATGGCTACACCTTC	CASSLDDRYYGYTF
.	TRBV30	TRBJ2-7	TRBD1	TGTGCCTGGGACGAGGCCGGGACAGATAACTACGAGCAGTACTTC	CAWDEAGTDNYEQYF
.	TRBV2	TRBJ1-1	.	TGTGCCAGCAGTGGGCCCGGGGGATCCACTGAAGCTTTCTTT	CASSGPGGSTEAFF
.	TRBV28	TRBJ1-6	.	TGTGCCAGCATCCGGGGAAATTCACCCCTCCACTTT	CASIRGNSPLHF
.	TRBV29-1	TRBJ1-2	TRBD1	TGCAGCGTGGGACAGGGGGCGTCTTTTGGTGGCTACACCTTC	CSVGQGASFGGYTF
.	TRBV7-2	TRBJ1-1	.	TGTGCCAGTAAACTGCGAGGGGGGAACACTGAAGCTTTCTTT	CASKLRGGNTEAFF
.	TRBV5-4	TRBJ2-5	TRBD2	TGTGCCAGCAGCTTTGTGGGGGGGGGAGAGACCCAGTACTTC	CASSFVGGGETQYF
.	TRBV15	TRBJ1-3	.	TGTGCCACCAGCAGAGGAGGGGGGAGGGCTGGAAACACCATATATTTT	CATSRGGGRAGNTIYF
.	TRBV5-1	TRBJ2-3	TRBD2	TGCGCCAGCAGCCGACTAGCGGGGGGCTCTAGCACAGATACGCAGTATTTT	CASSRLAGGSSTDTQYF
.	TRBV6-5	TRBJ1-5	.	TGTGCCAGCAGTAAAGACAGCTATAGCAATCAGCCCCAGCATTTT	CASSKDSYSNQPQHF
.	TRBV2	TRBJ2-1	.	TGTGCCAGCAAAGGGGGAAACGGGGTCTTCTCCTACAATGAGCAGTTCTTC	CASKGGNGVFSYNEQFF
.	TRBV2	TRBJ1-1	TRBD1	TGTGCCAGCAGTTCGGACAGGGGGCAAAAAGCTTTCTTT	CASSSDRGQKAFF
.	TRBV4-3	TRBJ2-5	TRBD1	TGCGCCAGCAGCCAGGCTACAGGGGGCGCGGAGACCCAGTACTTC	CASSQATGGAETQYF
.	TRBV27	TRBJ1-2	TRBD1	TGTGCCAGCAGTTTTAGGACAGGTCCCGGGGGCTACACCTTC	CASSFRTGPGGYTF
.	TRBV5-1	TRBJ1-1	.	TGCGCCAGCAGCTTGGCTGGACAGAACACTGAAGCTTTCTTT	CASSLAGQNTEAFF
.	TRBV5-1	TRBJ1-4	TRBD1	TGCGCCAGCAGCTACGGTGGACAGGGAGGTAATGAAAAACTGTTTTTT	CASSYGGQGGNEKLFF
.	TRBV4-2	TRBJ1-2	.	TGTGCCAGCAGCCAAGATGGAGAGTATGGCTACACCTTC	CASSQDGEYGYTF
.	TRBV5-4	TRBJ2-3	.	TGTGCCAGCAGCCCCTGGGGCGTAGCAGATACGCAGTATTTT	CASSPWGVADTQYF
.	TRBV5-1	TRBJ1-1	TRBD1	TGCGCCAGCAGCTTTGGACAGGTTACTGAAGCTTTCTTT	CASSFGQVTEAFF
.	TRBV2	TRBJ2-5	.	TGTGCCAGCAATCCGAGGGGGGGGATGGAGACCCAGTACTTC	CASNPRGGMETQYF
.	TRBV19	TRBJ2-5	.	TGTGCCAGTAGTGGCAGGGGCGGAGAGACCCAGTACTTC	CASSGRGGETQYF
.	TRBV6-1	TRBJ2-1	.	TGTGCCAGCAGTGGATACAGGGATGACAATGAGCAGTTCTTC	CASSGYRDDNEQFF
.	TRBV30	TRBJ1-2	.	TGTGCCTGGAAACAGGGATTTGTCCGCTACACCTTC	CAWKQGFVRYTF